Listed here are 9 T cell receptor beta chains from one sample, sequenced in a study of cytomegalovirus exposure and HLA in healthy donors. The PCR ran on 60 Vbeta and 13 Jbeta primers. Produced via immunoSEQ multiplex PCR; TCRdb's table is partial and in-frame only. The sample lists under 150,000 clones, approximately 80% occurring once. The sequencing input was PBMCs. Receptor source: a female donor in good health and CMV-seropositive.

The rearrangement links TRBV29-1 to TRBJ1-2, with D perhaps matching TRBD1 (6 bases). Germline V gene lookup returns CDR1 SQVTM and CDR2 ANQGSEA. Trimming took off 6 bases at V and 4 bases at J, with 12 bases between the two ends. The CDR3 sequence is 12 residues long. CDR3 sequence: CSVEQGAYGYTF. The CDR3 nucleotides read TGCAGCGTAGAACAGGGCGCCTATGGCTACACCTTC.

The J gene is TRBJ2-1, the V gene TRBV5-1; D not resolved. The CDR3 contains 11 residues. Germline values: CDR1 SGHRS, CDR2 YFSETQ. V lost 2 bases to trimming and J lost 9 bases, with 6 bases between them. CDR3 sequence (DNA): TGCGCCAGCAGCTTAGTGGCTGAGCAGTTCTTC. This sequence encodes CASSLVAEQFF.

The chain employs TRBV5-4 and TRBJ2-5; 14 positions match TRBD2. This CDR3 has 18 residues. The germline V gene has CDR1 SGHNT and CDR2 YYREEE (reference sequence). The trim removed 0 bases at V and 2 bases at J, leaving 6 bases unmatched. CDR3 protein: CASSLARGLAGDQETQYF. The CDR3 coding sequence is TGTGCCAGCAGCTTGGCCCGGGGACTAGCGGGGGATCAAGAGACCCAGTACTTC.

This clone appeared a few times. This rearrangement joins TRBV7-2 to TRBJ2-7; TRBD1 matches at 9 bases. Trimming at V came to 1 base and at J to 2 bases, leaving 3 bases not matched to a gene. This CDR3 spans 15 amino acids. The germline CDR1 and CDR2 sequences are SGHTA and FQGNSA. As DNA, the CDR3 is TGTGCCAGCAGCTTAGGGACAGGGGTACCCTACGAGCAGTACTTC. Translating it yields CASSLGTGVPYEQYF.

V and J are TRBV9 and TRBJ2-3, with a weak D call TRBD2 (5 bases). V dropped 0 bases and J dropped 4 bases, with 9 bases sitting between them. Germline CDR1 SGDLS, CDR2 YYNGEE. There are 14 residues in the CDR3. Written as DNA, the CDR3 is TGTGCCAGCAGCGTAGCTTTACTAGCAGATACGCAGTATTTT. Translating gives CASSVALLADTQYF.

The CDR3 protein is CASRSTGGEAFF. As DNA, the CDR3 is TGTGCCAGCAGATCGACAGGGGGTGAAGCTTTCTTT. The J gene is TRBJ1-1, the V gene TRBV6-1; TRBD1 matches 9 bases. J was trimmed by 7 bases and V by 6 bases; bases with no gene match: 3. The germline V gene has CDR1 MNHNS and CDR2 SASEGT. This CDR3 region has 12 residues.

This sequence joins TRBV15 and TRBJ1-3; no reliable D call. Trimming removed 0 bases at V and 4 bases at J, with 10 bases between. Germline values: CDR1 LNHNV, CDR2 YYDKDF (reference sequence). This CDR3 contains 15 residues. CDR3 in amino acids: CATSRDLAVGNTIYF. CDR3 nucleotide sequence: TGTGCCACCAGCAGAGATCTGGCAGTCGGAAACACCATATATTTT.

The gene calls are TRBV15 and TRBJ2-1; 7 nucleotides align to TRBD2. Trimming at V came to 6 bases and at J to 6 bases, leaving 5 bases not matched to a gene. CDR3 size: 13 residues. The germline gives CDR1 LNHNV, CDR2 YYDKDF (reference sequence). The CDR3 DNA sequence: TGTGCCACCAGGGGGAGGGCTCTCAATGAGCAGTTCTTC. Residues: CATRGRALNEQFF.

V usage is TRBV7-2 and J usage is TRBJ2-4; 7 bases line up with TRBD2. Germline CDR1 SGHTA, CDR2 FQGNSA. The V and J ends lost 3 bases and 6 bases, in that order; junction bases with no gene match: 11. This CDR3 comprises 16 residues. CDR3 coding DNA: TGTGCCAGCAGCTTCGTGCTTCGGGAGGTGGGAAACATTCAGTACTTC. Translated, it gives CASSFVLREVGNIQYF.